These T cell receptor beta chains were read from a single sample in a study of T cells in tuberculosis. TCRdb's copy holds only in-frame clones and misses some; the assay was immunoSEQ multiplex PCR. The sample has tens of thousands of clones, about 91% seen once; the top ten hold roughly 7%. Sample: PBMCs, taken at tuberculosis diagnosis. These receptors were taken from an adult with tuberculosis. Some clones in this sample may be carry-over from other donors' samples. CDR3s leave out the opening cysteine and the closing phenylalanine or tryptophan.

CDR3 protein: AISELMTSGASAKNIQY; V gene: TRBV10-3; J gene: TRBJ2-4
CDR3 protein: ASSPRQGPTYEQY; V gene: TRBV18; J gene: TRBJ2-7
CDR3 protein: ASSSQTGTNYGYT; V gene: TRBV7-8; J gene: TRBJ1-2
CDR3 protein: ASTIGTGRVYEQY; V gene: TRBV19; J gene: TRBJ2-7
CDR3 protein: ATTLGGASYNEQF; V gene: TRBV5-1; J gene: TRBJ2-1
CDR3 protein: ASSLFVTGQTGGPTGELF; V gene: TRBV5-1; J gene: TRBJ2-2
CDR3 protein: ASSEVLRNTGELF; V gene: TRBV6-1; J gene: TRBJ2-2
CDR3 protein: ASSPSNEKLF; V gene: TRBV7-8; J gene: TRBJ1-4
CDR3 protein: ASSLTGNEQY; V gene: TRBV27; J gene: TRBJ2-7
CDR3 protein: ASSLGQGSQPQH; V gene: TRBV27; J gene: TRBJ1-5
CDR3 protein: ASSSQTGTRSPLH; V gene: TRBV5-5; J gene: TRBJ1-6
CDR3 protein: ASSGNLGSHEAF; V gene: TRBV2; J gene: TRBJ1-1
CDR3 protein: ASSWAFMNTEAF; V gene: TRBV27; J gene: TRBJ1-1
CDR3 protein: ASSFAPLTATYEQY; V gene: TRBV5-1; J gene: TRBJ2-7
CDR3 protein: ACSPADRRMGYGYT; V gene: TRBV30; J gene: TRBJ1-2
CDR3 protein: ASSERGGLEDTQY; V gene: TRBV9; J gene: TRBJ2-3
CDR3 protein: ASSVTGPEYNEQF; V gene: TRBV10-2; J gene: TRBJ2-1
CDR3 protein: ASSQGAYEQY; V gene: TRBV5-1; J gene: TRBJ2-7
CDR3 protein: ASSAEGTSGLVGGDEQF; V gene: TRBV5-6; J gene: TRBJ2-1
CDR3 protein: ASSGQYTGELF; V gene: TRBV5-1; J gene: TRBJ2-2
CDR3 protein: ASSKDSNTQY; V gene: TRBV2; J gene: TRBJ2-3
CDR3 protein: ASSLRLAGSQGEQY; V gene: TRBV5-1; J gene: TRBJ2-7
CDR3 protein: ASSLGSGTEGLGQY; V gene: TRBV5-1; J gene: TRBJ2-7
CDR3 protein: ASSYSSPSPEKLF; V gene: TRBV6-5; J gene: TRBJ1-4
CDR3 protein: ASSGGNNQPQH; V gene: TRBV2; J gene: TRBJ1-5
CDR3 protein: ASSYRAPGEQY; V gene: TRBV6-5; J gene: TRBJ2-7
CDR3 protein: ASRQGLRSNQPQH; V gene: TRBV2; J gene: TRBJ1-5
CDR3 protein: ASSPYRRLNEKLF; V gene: TRBV28; J gene: TRBJ1-4
CDR3 protein: ASSLETGGAGNTIY; V gene: TRBV5-1; J gene: TRBJ1-3
CDR3 protein: ASSLQPVSGTGGYEQY; V gene: TRBV27; J gene: TRBJ2-7
CDR3 protein: ASSLNGGVNTEAF; V gene: TRBV7-3; J gene: TRBJ1-1
CDR3 protein: ASSQVAGLGTEQY; V gene: TRBV4-1; J gene: TRBJ2-7
CDR3 protein: ASSYRGNTEAF; V gene: TRBV6-5; J gene: TRBJ1-1
CDR3 protein: ASSLAAGAHEKLF; V gene: TRBV5-1; J gene: TRBJ1-4
CDR3 protein: ASSDSRGIKNSPLH; V gene: TRBV6-4; J gene: TRBJ1-6
CDR3 protein: AISEPGLAGVEQF; V gene: TRBV10-3; J gene: TRBJ2-1
CDR3 protein: ATQNPRSGGAGEQY; V gene: TRBV6-6; J gene: TRBJ2-7
CDR3 protein: ASSKTQGDRQYEQY; V gene: TRBV13; J gene: TRBJ2-7
CDR3 protein: ASSEASGIKSSYNEQF; V gene: TRBV25-1; J gene: TRBJ2-1
CDR3 protein: AWRGSRSRANVLT; V gene: TRBV30; J gene: TRBJ2-6
CDR3 protein: ASSNSGGGADTQY; V gene: TRBV6-4; J gene: TRBJ2-3
CDR3 protein: ASSFYRDGADTQY; V gene: TRBV5-8; J gene: TRBJ2-3
CDR3 protein: ASSNPGELLGETQY; V gene: TRBV7-9; J gene: TRBJ2-5
CDR3 protein: ASRRQTGSNQPQH; V gene: TRBV6-1; J gene: TRBJ1-5
CDR3 protein: ASSRLPRGGAQY; V gene: TRBV7-2; J gene: TRBJ2-3
CDR3 protein: ASSPPQGMNTEAF; V gene: TRBV18; J gene: TRBJ1-1
CDR3 protein: ASSSSKITYNEQF; V gene: TRBV7-2; J gene: TRBJ2-1
CDR3 protein: ASSIGTTGAREQY; V gene: TRBV7-2; J gene: TRBJ2-7
CDR3 protein: ASSLPGELF; V gene: TRBV19; J gene: TRBJ2-2
CDR3 protein: ASSTGAYSGNTIY; V gene: TRBV19; J gene: TRBJ1-3
CDR3 protein: ASSPPTGGVGEAF; V gene: TRBV18; J gene: TRBJ1-1
CDR3 protein: ASSFSSGGYT; V gene: TRBV5-1; J gene: TRBJ1-2
CDR3 protein: ASSSDILSYEQY; V gene: TRBV27; J gene: TRBJ2-7
CDR3 protein: ASSKVASEQY; V gene: TRBV7-6; J gene: TRBJ2-7
CDR3 protein: ASSLQGGNQPQH; V gene: TRBV27; J gene: TRBJ1-5